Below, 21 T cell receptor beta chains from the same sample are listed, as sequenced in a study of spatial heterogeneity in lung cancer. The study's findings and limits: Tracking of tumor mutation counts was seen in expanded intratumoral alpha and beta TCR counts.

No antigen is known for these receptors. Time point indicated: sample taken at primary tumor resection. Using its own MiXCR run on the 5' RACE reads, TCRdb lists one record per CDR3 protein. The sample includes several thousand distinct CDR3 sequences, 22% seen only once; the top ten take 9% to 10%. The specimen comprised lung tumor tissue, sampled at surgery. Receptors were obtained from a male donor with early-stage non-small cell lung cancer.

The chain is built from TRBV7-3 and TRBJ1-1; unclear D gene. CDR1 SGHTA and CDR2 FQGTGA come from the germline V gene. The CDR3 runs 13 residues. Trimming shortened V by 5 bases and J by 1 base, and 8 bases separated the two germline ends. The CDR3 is CASSETSNTEAFF. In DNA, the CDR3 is TGTGCCAGCAGCGAGACATCGAACACTGAAGCTTTCTTT.

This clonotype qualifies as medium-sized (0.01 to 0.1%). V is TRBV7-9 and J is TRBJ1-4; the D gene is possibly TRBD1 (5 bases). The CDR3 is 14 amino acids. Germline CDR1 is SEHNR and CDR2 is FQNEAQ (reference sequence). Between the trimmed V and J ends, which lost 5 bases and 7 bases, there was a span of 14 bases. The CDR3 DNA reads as TGTGCCAGCAGCCGGGGGTTTGGCTCTGAAAAACTGTTTTTT. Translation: CASSRGFGSEKLFF.

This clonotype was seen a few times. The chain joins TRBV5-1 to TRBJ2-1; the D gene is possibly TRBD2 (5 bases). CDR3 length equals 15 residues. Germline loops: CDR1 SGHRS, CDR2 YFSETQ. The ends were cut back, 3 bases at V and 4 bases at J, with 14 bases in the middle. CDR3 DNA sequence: TGCGCCAGCAGCTCCGAGGGTCGGCAGTACAATGAGCAGTTCTTC. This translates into CASSSEGRQYNEQFF.

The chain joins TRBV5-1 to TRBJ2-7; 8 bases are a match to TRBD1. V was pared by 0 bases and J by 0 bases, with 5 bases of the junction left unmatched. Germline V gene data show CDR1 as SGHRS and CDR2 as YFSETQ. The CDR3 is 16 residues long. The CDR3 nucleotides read TGCGCCAGCAGCTTGGCTTCAGGGGGCCTCTCCTACGAGCAGTACTTC. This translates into CASSLASGGLSYEQYF.

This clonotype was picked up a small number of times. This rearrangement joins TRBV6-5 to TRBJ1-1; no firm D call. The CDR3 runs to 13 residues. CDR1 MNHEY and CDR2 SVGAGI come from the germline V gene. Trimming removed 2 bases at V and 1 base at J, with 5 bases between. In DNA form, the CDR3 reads TGTGCCAGCAGTTACAACAGGAACACTGAAGCTTTCTTT. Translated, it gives CASSYNRNTEAFF.

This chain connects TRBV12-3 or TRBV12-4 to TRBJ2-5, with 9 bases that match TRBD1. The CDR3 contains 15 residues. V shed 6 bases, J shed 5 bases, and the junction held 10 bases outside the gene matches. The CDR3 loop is CASRPGQGSWETQYF. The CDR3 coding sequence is TGTGCCAGCAGACCCGGACAGGGGAGTTGGGAGACCCAGTACTTC.

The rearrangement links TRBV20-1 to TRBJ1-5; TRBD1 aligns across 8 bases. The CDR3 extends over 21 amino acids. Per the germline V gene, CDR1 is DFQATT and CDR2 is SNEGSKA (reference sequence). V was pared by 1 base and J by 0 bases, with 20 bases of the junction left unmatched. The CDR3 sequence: CSARVSLLQGAKPNSNQPQHF. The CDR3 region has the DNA TGCAGTGCTAGAGTGTCCCTCCTGCAGGGGGCCAAACCCAATAGCAATCAGCCCCAGCATTTT.

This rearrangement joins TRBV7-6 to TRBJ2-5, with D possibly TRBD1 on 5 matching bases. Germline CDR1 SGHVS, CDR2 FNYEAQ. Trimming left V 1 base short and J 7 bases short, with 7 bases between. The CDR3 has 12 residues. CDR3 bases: TGTGCCAGCAGCTTAGGTACAGGGACCCAGTACTTC. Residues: CASSLGTGTQYF.

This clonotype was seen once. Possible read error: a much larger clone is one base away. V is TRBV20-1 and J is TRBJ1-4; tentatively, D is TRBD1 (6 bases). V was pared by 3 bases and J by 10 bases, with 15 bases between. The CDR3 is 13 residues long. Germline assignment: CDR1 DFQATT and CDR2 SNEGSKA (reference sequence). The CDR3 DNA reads TGCAGTGCTAGTTCCGGACAGCGAGGAAAACTGTTTTTT. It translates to CSASSGQRGKLFF.

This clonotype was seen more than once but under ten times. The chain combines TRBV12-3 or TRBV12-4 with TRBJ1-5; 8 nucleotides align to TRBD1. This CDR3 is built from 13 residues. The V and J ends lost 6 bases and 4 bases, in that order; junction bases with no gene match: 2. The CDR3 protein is CASRGTGNQPQHF. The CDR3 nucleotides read TGTGCCAGCAGAGGGACAGGTAATCAGCCCCAGCATTTT.

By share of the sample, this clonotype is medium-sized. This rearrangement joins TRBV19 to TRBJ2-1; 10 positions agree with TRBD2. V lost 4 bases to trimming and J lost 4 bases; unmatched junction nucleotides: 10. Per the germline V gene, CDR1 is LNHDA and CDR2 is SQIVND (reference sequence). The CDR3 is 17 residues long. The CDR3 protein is CASSNPSSGSWYNEQFF. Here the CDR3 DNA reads TGTGCCAGTAGTAACCCCTCTAGCGGGAGTTGGTACAATGAGCAGTTCTTC. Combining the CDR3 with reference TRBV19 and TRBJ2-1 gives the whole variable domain DGGITQSPKYLFRKEGQNVTLSCEQNLNHDAMYWYRQDPGQGLRLIYYSQIVNDFQKGDIAEGYSVSREKKESFPLTVTSAQKNPTAFYLCASSNPSSGSWYNEQFFGPGTRLTVL.

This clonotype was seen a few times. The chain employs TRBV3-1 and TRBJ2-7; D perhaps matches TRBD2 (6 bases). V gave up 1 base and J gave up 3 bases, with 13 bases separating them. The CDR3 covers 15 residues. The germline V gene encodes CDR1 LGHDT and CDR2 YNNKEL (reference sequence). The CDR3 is CASSQVWDFSYEQYF. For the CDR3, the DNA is TGTGCCAGCAGCCAAGTGTGGGACTTCAGCTACGAGCAGTACTTC.

The DNA of the CDR3 is TGCAGTGCCAGACAGGGGGCGAGAAACGAGCAGTACTTC. Its translation is CSARQGARNEQYF. V is TRBV20-1 and J is TRBJ2-7, with 10 positions matching TRBD1. After removal of 6 bases from V and 5 bases from J, the junction contained 7 bases not matched to a gene. This CDR3 is 13 amino acids long. Germline CDR1 DFQATT, CDR2 SNEGSKA (reference sequence).

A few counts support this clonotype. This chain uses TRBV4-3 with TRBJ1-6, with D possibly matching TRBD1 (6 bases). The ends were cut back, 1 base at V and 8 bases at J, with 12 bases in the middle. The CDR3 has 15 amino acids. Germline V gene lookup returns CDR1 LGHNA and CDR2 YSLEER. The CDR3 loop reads CASSQVADSHSPLHF. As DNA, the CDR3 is TGCGCCAGCAGCCAAGTCGCGGACAGCCATTCACCCCTCCACTTT.

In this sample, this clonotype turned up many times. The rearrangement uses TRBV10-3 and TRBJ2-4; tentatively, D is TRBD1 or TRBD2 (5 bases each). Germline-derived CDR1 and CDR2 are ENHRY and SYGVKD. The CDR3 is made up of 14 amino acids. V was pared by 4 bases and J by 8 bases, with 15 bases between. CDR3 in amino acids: CAISVGGRLDIQYF. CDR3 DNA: TGTGCCATCAGTGTTGGGGGTAGGTTGGACATTCAGTACTTC.

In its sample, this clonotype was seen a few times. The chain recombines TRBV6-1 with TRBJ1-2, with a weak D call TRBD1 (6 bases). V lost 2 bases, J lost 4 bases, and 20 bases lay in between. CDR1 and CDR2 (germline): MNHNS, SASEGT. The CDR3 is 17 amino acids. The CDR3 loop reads CASSETPLSQGIYGYTF. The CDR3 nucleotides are TGTGCCAGCAGTGAAACCCCATTGTCACAGGGAATCTATGGCTACACCTTC.

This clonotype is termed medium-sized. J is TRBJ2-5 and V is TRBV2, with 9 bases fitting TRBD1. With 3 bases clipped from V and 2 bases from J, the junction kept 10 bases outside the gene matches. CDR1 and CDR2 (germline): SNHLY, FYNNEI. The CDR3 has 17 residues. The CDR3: CASSEDYDRGGQETQYF. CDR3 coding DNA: TGTGCCAGCAGTGAGGACTACGACAGGGGGGGTCAAGAGACCCAGTACTTC.

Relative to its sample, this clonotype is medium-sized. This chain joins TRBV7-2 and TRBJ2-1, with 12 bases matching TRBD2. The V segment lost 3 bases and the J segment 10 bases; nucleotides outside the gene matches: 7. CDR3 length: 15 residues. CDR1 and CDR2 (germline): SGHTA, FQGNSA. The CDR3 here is CASSFGTSGRREQFF. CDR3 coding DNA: TGTGCCAGCAGCTTTGGTACTAGCGGGAGGAGGGAGCAGTTCTTC.

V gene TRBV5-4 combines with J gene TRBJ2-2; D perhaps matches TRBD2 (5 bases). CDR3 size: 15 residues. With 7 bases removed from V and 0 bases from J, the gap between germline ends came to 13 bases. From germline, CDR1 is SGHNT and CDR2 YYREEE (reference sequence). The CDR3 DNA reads TGTGCCAGCGCGGCGGGCCTAGCGAACACCGGGGAGCTGTTTTTT. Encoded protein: CASAAGLANTGELFF.

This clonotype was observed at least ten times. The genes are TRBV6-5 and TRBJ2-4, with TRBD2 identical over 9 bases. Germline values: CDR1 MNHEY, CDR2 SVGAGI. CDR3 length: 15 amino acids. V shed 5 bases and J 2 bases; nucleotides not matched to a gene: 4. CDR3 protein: CASSQREVTKNIQYF. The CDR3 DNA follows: TGTGCCAGCAGTCAGCGGGAGGTAACCAAAAACATTCAGTACTTC.

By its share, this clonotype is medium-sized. CDR3 sequence (DNA): TGTGCCAGCTCACCGGCGGGAACCCGCACAGATACGCAGTATTTT. Protein sequence: CASSPAGTRTDTQYF. The chain employs TRBV18 and TRBJ2-3; D may be TRBD2 (6 bases). The germline V gene encodes CDR1 KGHSH and CDR2 LQKENI. This CDR3 comprises 15 residues. Trimming took off 3 bases at V and 1 base at J, with 11 bases between the two ends.